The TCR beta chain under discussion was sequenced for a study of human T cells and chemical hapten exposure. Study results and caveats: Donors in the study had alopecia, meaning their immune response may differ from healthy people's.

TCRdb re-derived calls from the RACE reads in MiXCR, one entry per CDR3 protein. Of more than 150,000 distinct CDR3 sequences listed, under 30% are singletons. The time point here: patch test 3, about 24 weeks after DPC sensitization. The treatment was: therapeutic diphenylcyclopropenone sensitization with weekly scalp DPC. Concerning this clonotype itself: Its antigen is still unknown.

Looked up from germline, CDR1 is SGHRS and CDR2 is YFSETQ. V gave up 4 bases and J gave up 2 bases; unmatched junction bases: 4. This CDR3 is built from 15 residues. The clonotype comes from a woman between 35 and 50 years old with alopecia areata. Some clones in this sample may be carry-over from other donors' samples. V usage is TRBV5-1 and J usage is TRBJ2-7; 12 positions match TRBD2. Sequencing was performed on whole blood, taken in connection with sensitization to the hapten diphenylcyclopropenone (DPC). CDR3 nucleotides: TGCGCCAGCAGCAACCGGACTAGCGGGACCTACGAGCAGTACTTC. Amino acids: CASSNRTSGTYEQYF.